This T cell receptor (beta chain) was recorded in a study of blood T cell repertoires in COVID-19. Overall study: Both acute and convalescent COVID-19 samples were obtained from the United States, Italy and Spain. The cDNA or gDNA used as material had been derived from T cells, B-cell-depleted T cells, or PBMCs.

Methods used by the authors: Amplification of reference gene primers provided the estimated nucleated cell counts. Sequenced by immunoSEQ multiplex PCR; TCRdb stores in-frame clones only, minus some. V and J calls and clone size come straight from that table; D and trimming were deduced from the DNA. The sample records roughly 170,000 clones, approximately 84% being singletons. V was trimmed by 1 base and J by 7 bases, leaving 14 bases between them. The CDR3 totals 14 residues. The germline V gene has CDR1 LNHDA and CDR2 SQIVND (reference sequence). The sequence derives from a human donor in a cohort sampled during active COVID-19. Sequencing used peripheral blood. The chain carries TRBV19 and TRBJ2-7; D is ambiguous. The CDR3, as DNA: TGTGCCAGTAGTATAGGTGCAGGATATGGTGAGCAGTACTTC. Protein: CASSIGAGYGEQYF. Complete variable domain (other parts from reference TRBV19 and TRBJ2-7): DGGITQSPKYLFRKEGQNVTLSCEQNLNHDAMYWYRQDPGQGLRLIYYSQIVNDFQKGDIAEGYSVSREKKESFPLTVTSAQKNPTAFYLCASSIGAGYGEQYFGPGTRLTVT.